What follows are 15 T cell receptor beta chains derived from one specimen sequenced in a study of blood T cell repertoires in COVID-19. Profiling relied on immunoSEQ multiplex PCR, and the TCRdb table lists in-frame clones only, not all of them. The sample lists hundreds of thousands of clones, roughly 91% occurring once. Sequenced: peripheral blood. These receptors came from a man aged 35-49 years with acute or convalescent COVID-19.

The rearrangement joins TRBV15 to TRBJ2-5; the D gene is possibly TRBD1 (5 bases). The CDR3 has 17 amino acids. V was cut by 0 bases and J by 0 bases, with 14 bases left in between. Germline loops: CDR1 LNHNV, CDR2 YYDKDF (reference sequence). This CDR3 is CATSRDGAVEYQETQYF. The CDR3 DNA follows: TGTGCCACCAGCAGAGATGGGGCAGTGGAGTACCAAGAGACCCAGTACTTC. The full variable domain, in which reference TRBV15 and TRBJ2-5 provide the parts outside the CDR3, is DAMVIQNPRYQVTQFGKPVTLSCSQTLNHNVMYWYQQKSSQAPKLLFHYYDKDFNNEADTPDNFQSRRPNTSFCFLDIRSPGLGDTAMYLCATSRDGAVEYQETQYFGPGTRLLVL.

V is TRBV24-1 and J is TRBJ1-4, with no clear D. The CDR3 extends over 13 amino acids. With 4 bases removed from V and 8 bases from J, the gap between germline ends came to 10 bases. CDR1 is KGHDR, CDR2 SFDVKD, per germline. The DNA of the CDR3 is TGTGCCACCAGTGACCCCCCGGTAGAAAAACTGTTTTTT. As protein: CATSDPPVEKLFF.

In nucleotides, the CDR3 is TGTGCCACCCCATCAGGGGTGGATGAGCAGTTCTTC. Its translation is CATPSGVDEQFF. The chain combines TRBV6-5 with TRBJ2-1, with D perhaps TRBD1 (6 bases). V lost 10 bases and J lost 8, with 15 bases in between. Per germline, CDR1 MNHEY and CDR2 SVGAGI. The CDR3 has 12 amino acids.

CDR3: CASSFLQGKSNQPQHF. The DNA of the CDR3 is TGTGCCAGCAGCTTTTTACAGGGGAAAAGCAATCAGCCCCAGCATTTT. This rearrangement joins TRBV7-8 to TRBJ1-5; 7 bases are shared with TRBD1. Germline V CDR1 and CDR2: SGHVS, FQNEAQ. V lost 3 bases and J lost 1; bases outside the gene matches: 6. This CDR3 has 16 amino acids.

A note on this clone: The sample has other DNA sequences that encode this CDR3 too. The chain is built from TRBV5-1 and TRBJ1-2, with D hard to call. V gave up 1 base and J gave up 3 bases, with 7 bases separating them. Germline V gene lookup returns CDR1 SGHRS and CDR2 YFSETQ. This CDR3 spans 13 amino acids. CDR3 nucleotide sequence: TGCGCCAGCAGCTTGACGGGAGACTATGGCTACACCTTC. This gives the protein CASSLTGDYGYTF.

This sequence joins TRBV18 and TRBJ1-5, with no clear D. Trimming took off 6 bases at V and 3 bases at J, with 9 bases between the two ends. The V gene's germline CDR1 is KGHSH and CDR2 LQKENI. This CDR3 region has 13 residues. The chain's CDR3 is CASSSGTNQPQHF. The CDR3 DNA reads as TGTGCCAGCTCCTCAGGAACCAATCAGCCCCAGCATTTT.

This chain uses TRBV5-4 with TRBJ1-1; a possible D gene is TRBD1 (6 bases). Germline CDR1 is SGHNT and CDR2 is YYREEE (reference sequence). The CDR3 totals 12 residues. V was cut by 6 bases and J by 4 bases, with 10 bases left in between. This CDR3 is CASKGEVTEAFF. CDR3 nucleotides: TGTGCCAGCAAGGGGGAAGTCACTGAAGCTTTCTTT.

This chain connects TRBV30 to TRBJ1-2; 9 nucleotides align to TRBD1. The trim removed 7 bases at V and 0 bases at J, leaving 6 bases unmatched. The CDR3 runs to 14 residues. Germline V gene lookup returns CDR1 GTSNPN and CDR2 SVGIG (reference sequence). Written as DNA, the CDR3 is TGTGCCTCGGACAGGGGCCTTCCTAACTATGGCTACACCTTC. Residues: CASDRGLPNYGYTF.

V usage is TRBV9 and J usage is TRBJ1-1; tentative D call: TRBD1 (5 bases). With 4 bases removed from V and 1 base from J, the gap between germline ends came to 11 bases. Looked up from germline, CDR1 is SGDLS and CDR2 is YYNGEE. This CDR3 has 14 residues. CDR3 amino acids: CASSSKGANTEAFF. CDR3 in DNA: TGTGCCAGCAGCAGTAAAGGGGCGAACACTGAAGCTTTCTTT.

The chain couples TRBV14 to TRBJ2-2; the D is unclear. Per germline, CDR1 SGHDN and CDR2 FVKESK. The CDR3 is made up of 14 amino acids. Trimming left V 5 bases short and J 5 bases short, with 12 bases between. The CDR3 nucleotides read TGTGCCAGCAGCGCCCCGAGCTTTACCGGGGAGCTGTTTTTT. Protein sequence: CASSAPSFTGELFF.

This chain links TRBV4-1 with TRBJ2-3, with no clear D. The germline CDR1 and CDR2 sequences are MGHRA and YSYEKL. The CDR3 extends over 13 amino acids. V shed 5 bases and J shed 6 bases, with 12 bases lying between them. The CDR3 reads CASSETARDTQYF. The CDR3 DNA reads TGCGCCAGCAGCGAGACCGCTAGGGATACGCAGTATTTT.

The chain has TRBV13 and TRBJ2-3, with D maybe TRBD2 (7 bases). The CDR3 covers 17 residues. Germline CDR1 reads PRHDT; CDR2 reads FYEKMQ (reference sequence). V was cut by 5 bases and J by 8 bases, with 26 bases left in between. The CDR3 nucleotides read TGTGCCAGCAGCCCCCGAGGGGGTAGCGGGCTTCGGGGTACGCAGTATTTT. Translating gives CASSPRGGSGLRGTQYF. Supplemented by reference TRBV13 and TRBJ2-3, the full variable domain reads AAGVIQSPRHLIKEKRETATLKCYPIPRHDTVYWYQQGPGQDPQFLISFYEKMQSDKGSIPDRFSAQQFSDYHSELNMSSLELGDSALYFCASSPRGGSGLRGTQYFGPGTRLTVL.

This clone showed up just once. The chain combines TRBV6-1 with TRBJ1-2; TRBD1 is a possible D gene (5 bases). From germline, CDR1 is MNHNS and CDR2 SASEGT. CDR3 length: 16 amino acids. The V end lost 1 base, the J end lost 4 bases, and 16 bases lay between the germline ends. In DNA form, the CDR3 reads TGTGCCAGCAGTGAAGGGGGTTGGGGCACCTCCTATGGCTACACCTTC. Translating it yields CASSEGGWGTSYGYTF.

The J gene is TRBJ1-4, the V gene TRBV5-1; 9 bases are a match to TRBD1. Germline-derived CDR1 and CDR2 are SGHRS and YFSETQ. Losses at the gene ends were 4 bases for V and 8 bases for J; bases not matched to a gene: 9. The CDR3 covers 15 residues. As DNA, the CDR3 is TGCGCCAGCAGCAGCCGACAGGGGGATGGGGAAAAACTGTTTTTT. Translation gives CASSSRQGDGEKLFF.

This clone was picked up one time. This chain joins TRBV5-1 and TRBJ1-2; TRBD1 aligns across 7 bases. Germline trimming cut 2 bases from V and 2 bases from J; bases unmatched to any gene: 6. The CDR3 is 15 residues long. CDR1 and CDR2 (germline): SGHRS, YFSETQ. The CDR3 loop reads CASSFTGAINYGYTF. CDR3 DNA sequence: TGCGCCAGCAGCTTTACAGGGGCCATAAACTATGGCTACACCTTC.